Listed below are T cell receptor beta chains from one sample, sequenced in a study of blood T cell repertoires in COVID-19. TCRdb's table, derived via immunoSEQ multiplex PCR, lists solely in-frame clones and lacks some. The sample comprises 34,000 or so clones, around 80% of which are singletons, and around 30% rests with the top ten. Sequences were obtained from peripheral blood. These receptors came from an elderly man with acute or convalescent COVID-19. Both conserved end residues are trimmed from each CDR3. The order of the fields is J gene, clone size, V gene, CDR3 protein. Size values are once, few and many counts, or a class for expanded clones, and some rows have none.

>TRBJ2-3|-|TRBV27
ASSPTGGAGDTQY
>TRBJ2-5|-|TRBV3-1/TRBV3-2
ASSQVTGRTSGIKTQY
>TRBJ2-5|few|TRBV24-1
ATSTISQGQETQY
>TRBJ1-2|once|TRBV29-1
SVVQVLNYGYT
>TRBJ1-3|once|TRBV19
ASSAGRLSGGNTIY
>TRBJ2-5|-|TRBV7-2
ASSLAPGTQY
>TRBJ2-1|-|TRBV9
ASSVTGPFHNEQF
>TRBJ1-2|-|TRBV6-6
ASSYQTEGYT
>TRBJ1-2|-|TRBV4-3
ASSQDRQGGYGYT
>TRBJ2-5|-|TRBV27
ASSLSLQGQRETQY
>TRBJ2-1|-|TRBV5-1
ASSRSASGGAVDEQF
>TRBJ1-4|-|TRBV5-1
ASSLKRVGEKLF
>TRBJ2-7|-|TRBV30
AWSVGQGAFEQY
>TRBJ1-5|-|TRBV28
ASSPSGAPNQPQH
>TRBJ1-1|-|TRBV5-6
ASSSGTGLNTEAF
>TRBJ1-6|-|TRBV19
ASSIPTLQGSPLH
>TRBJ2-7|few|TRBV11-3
ASSLQGQGGGEQY
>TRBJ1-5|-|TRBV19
ASSIQGASRGNQPQH
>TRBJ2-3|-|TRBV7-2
ASSFAGGDTQY
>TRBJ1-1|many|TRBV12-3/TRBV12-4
ASSLTGRTEAF
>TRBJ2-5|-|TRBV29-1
SVTGQGVETQY
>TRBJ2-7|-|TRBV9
ASSPDRAPYEQY
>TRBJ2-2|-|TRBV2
ASTPTSGRAEVTGELF
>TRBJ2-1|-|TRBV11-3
ASSLELPFSAGGRNEQF
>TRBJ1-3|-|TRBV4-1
ASSRPGGSGNTIY
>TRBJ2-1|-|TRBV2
ASRWQGSYNEQF
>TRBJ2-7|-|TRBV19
ASSIIFGTGDEQY
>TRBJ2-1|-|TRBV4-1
ASSTWGGPYNEQF
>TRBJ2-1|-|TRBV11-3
ASSFGGQTNEQF
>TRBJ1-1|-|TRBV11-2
ASSLRDSANTEAF
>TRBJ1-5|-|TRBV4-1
ASSPEDVSVNSNQPQH
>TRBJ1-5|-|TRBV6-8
ASRNTRDRASNQPQH
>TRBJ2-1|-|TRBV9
ASSVNREDAEQF
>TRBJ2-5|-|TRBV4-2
ASSALTGLAGKETQY
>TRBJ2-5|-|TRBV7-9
ASSLASGRATWTQY
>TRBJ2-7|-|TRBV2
ASSVEGQGNDEQY
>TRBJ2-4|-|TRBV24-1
ATSDDRTVNIQY
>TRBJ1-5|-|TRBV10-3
ASGVSNQPQH
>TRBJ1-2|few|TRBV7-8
ASSLEQGAGYT
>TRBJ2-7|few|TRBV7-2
ASSLGPNEQY
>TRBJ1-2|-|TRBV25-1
ASSASGSEVYGYT
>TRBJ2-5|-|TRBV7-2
ASSLVAGAKAQY
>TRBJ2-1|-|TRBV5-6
ASSLWTSPNNEQF
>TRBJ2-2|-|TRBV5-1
ASGRQTGELF
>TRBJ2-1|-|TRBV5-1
ASSEGLSYNEQF
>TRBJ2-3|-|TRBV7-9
ATYGVLLAGGYTDTQY
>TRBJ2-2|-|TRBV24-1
ATSDRTSGGPGELF
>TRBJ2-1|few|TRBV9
ASSQTSGRSNEQF
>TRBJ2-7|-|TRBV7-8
ASSPPSAGGASGEQY
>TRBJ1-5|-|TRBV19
ASTLAPVQGLMSNQPQH
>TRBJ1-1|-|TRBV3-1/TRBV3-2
ASSQAGATEAF
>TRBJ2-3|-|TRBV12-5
ASGSTSSTDTQY
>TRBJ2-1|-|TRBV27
ASSPGHRGDSSDEQF
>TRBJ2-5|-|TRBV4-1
ASSQDGTSRQETQY
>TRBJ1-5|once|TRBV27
ASSLTLLGNQPQH
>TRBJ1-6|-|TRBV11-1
ASSPRQGPHSPLH
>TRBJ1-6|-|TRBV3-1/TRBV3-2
ASSPTGVWDSPLH
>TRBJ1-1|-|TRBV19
ASTPQGQLMNTEAF
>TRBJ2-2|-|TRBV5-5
ASSPGSGTGELF
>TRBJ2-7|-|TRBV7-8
ASSARLAGGASEQY